This record covers a single TCR beta chain. The sample belongs to a study of blood T cell repertoires in COVID-19. The length of the CDR3 is 15 residues. In germline, CDR1 is LNHDA, CDR2 SQIVND (reference sequence). V shed 2 bases and J shed 3 bases, with 12 bases lying between them. Generated by immunoSEQ multiplex PCR, the TCRdb table keeps only in-frame clones and is missing some. This sample carries around 60,000 clones, more than 80% of them seen once, and the ten largest clones take 1% to 1.5%. Source material: peripheral blood. The receptor's source is a woman of 80 years or more with acute or convalescent COVID-19. The chain has TRBV19 and TRBJ2-3; weak D call: TRBD2 (6 bases). The CDR3 DNA follows: TGTGCCAGTAGTATACTTAGCGGCACTACAGATACGCAGTATTTT. The encoded protein is CASSILSGTTDTQYF.